Given below is one TCR beta chain in context. Original methodology: For nucleated cells, counts were estimated from reference gene primer amplification. Data came from immunoSEQ multiplex PCR; TCRdb stores just in-frame clones and leaves some out. V and J calls and clone size follow that table, whereas D and trimming were derived from the DNA. Seen here are roughly 300,000 clones, 65% to 90% observed once, and the top ten hold 2.5% to 3%. The record originates from a study of blood T cell repertoires in COVID-19. As for the study in general: From the United States, Italy and Spain came samples of acute and convalescent COVID-19. Sources were T cells, B-cell-depleted T cells, or PBMCs; the material itself was cDNA or gDNA.

The CDR3 consists of 14 residues. Germline V gives CDR1 MNHNS, CDR2 SASEGT. V was pared by 3 bases and J by 1 base, with 9 bases between. This sequence was found in a woman aged 55-75 years with active or convalescent COVID-19. The chain is built from TRBV6-1 and TRBJ1-1; possibly TRBD1 for D (5 bases). Sample: peripheral blood. CDR3 sequence (DNA): TGTGCCAGCAGTGAGGACACGAGGAACACTGAAGCTTTCTTT. This codes for CASSEDTRNTEAFF.